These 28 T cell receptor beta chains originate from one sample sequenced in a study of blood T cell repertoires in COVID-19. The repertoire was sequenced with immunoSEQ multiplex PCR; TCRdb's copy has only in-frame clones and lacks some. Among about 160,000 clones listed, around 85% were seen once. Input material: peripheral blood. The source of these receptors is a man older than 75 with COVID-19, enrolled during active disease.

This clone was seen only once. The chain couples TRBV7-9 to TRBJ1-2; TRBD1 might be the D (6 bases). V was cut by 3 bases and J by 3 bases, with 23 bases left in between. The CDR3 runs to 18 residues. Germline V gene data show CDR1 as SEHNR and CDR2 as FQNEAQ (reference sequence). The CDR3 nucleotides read TGTGCCAGCAGCTTCAATCCGGGACATCCAAGGGGTGACTATGGCTACACCTTC. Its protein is CASSFNPGHPRGDYGYTF.

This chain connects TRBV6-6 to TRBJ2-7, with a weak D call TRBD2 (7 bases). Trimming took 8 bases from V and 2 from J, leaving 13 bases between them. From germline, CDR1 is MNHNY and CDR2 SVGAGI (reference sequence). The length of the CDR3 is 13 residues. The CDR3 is CASREGGTYEQYF. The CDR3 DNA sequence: TGTGCCAGCCGTGAGGGGGGGACCTACGAGCAGTACTTC.

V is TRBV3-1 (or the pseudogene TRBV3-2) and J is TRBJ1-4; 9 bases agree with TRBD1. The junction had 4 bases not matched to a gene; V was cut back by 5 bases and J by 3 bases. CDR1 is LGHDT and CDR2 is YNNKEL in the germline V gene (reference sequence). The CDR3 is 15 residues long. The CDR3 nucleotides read TGTGCCAGCAGCGCCGACAGGGGGTCTAATGAAAAACTGTTTTTT. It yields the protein CASSADRGSNEKLFF.

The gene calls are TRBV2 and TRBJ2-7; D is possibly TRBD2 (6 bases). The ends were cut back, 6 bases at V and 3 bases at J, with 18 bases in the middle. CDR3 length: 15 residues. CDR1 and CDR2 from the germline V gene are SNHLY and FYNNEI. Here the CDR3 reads CASSEMGGDNYEQYF. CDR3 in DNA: TGTGCCAGCAGCGAAATGGGGGGAGACAACTACGAGCAGTACTTC.

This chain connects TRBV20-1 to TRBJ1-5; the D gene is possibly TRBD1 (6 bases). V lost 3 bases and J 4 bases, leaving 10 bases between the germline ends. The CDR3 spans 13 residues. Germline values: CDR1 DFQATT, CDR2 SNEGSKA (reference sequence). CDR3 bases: TGCAGTGCTAGTATGGGGACAAATCAGCCCCAGCATTTT. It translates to CSASMGTNQPQHF.

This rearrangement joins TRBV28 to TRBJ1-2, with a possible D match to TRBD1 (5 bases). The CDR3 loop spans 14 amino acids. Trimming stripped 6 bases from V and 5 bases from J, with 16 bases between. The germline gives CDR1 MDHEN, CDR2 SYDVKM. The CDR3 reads CASSQTTAGYGYTF. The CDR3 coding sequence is TGTGCCAGCAGCCAAACGACAGCGGGGTATGGCTACACCTTC.

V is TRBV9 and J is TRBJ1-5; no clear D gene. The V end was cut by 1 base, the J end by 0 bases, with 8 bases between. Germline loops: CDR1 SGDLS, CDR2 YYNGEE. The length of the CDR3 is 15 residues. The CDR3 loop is CASSVSGDSNQPQHF. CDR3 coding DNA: TGTGCCAGCAGCGTATCGGGTGATAGCAATCAGCCCCAGCATTTT. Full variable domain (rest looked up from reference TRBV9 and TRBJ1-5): DSGVTQTPKHLITATGQRVTLRCSPRSGDLSVYWYQQSLDQGLQFLIQYYNGEERAKGNILERFSAQQFPDLHSELNLSSLELGDSALYFCASSVSGDSNQPQHFGDGTRLSIL.

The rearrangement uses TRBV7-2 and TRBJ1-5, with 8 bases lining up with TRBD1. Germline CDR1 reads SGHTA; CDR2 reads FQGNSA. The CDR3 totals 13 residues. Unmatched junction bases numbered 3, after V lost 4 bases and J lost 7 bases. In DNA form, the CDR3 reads TGTGCCAGCAGCTCGGACAGGGAGCAGCCCCAGCATTTT. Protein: CASSSDREQPQHF. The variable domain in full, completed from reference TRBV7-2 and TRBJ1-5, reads GAGVSQSPSNKVTEKGKDVELRCDPISGHTALYWYRQSLGQGLEFLIYFQGNSAPDKSGLPSDRFSAERTGGSVSTLTIQRTQQEDSAVYLCASSSDREQPQHFGDGTRLSIL.

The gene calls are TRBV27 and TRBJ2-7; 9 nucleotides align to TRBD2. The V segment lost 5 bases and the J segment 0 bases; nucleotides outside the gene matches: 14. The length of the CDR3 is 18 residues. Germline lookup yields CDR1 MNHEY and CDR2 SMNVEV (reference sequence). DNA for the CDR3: TGTGCCAGCAGTCCCCGGGGTAGCGGGGGACCCACCTCCTACGAGCAGTACTTC. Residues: CASSPRGSGGPTSYEQYF.

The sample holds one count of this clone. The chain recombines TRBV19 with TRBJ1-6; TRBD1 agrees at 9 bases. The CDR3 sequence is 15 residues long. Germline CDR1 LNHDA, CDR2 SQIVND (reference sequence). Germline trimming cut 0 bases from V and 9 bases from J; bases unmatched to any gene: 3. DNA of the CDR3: TGTGCCAGTAGTATAGATGAGACAGGGGGTTCACCCCTCCACTTT. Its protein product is CASSIDETGGSPLHF.

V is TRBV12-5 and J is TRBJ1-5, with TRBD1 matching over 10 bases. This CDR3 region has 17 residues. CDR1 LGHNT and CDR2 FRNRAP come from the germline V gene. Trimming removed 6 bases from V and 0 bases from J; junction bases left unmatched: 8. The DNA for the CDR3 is TGTGCTAGTGGCCCCGGGACAGGGGTGTATAGCAATCAGCCCCAGCATTTT. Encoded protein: CASGPGTGVYSNQPQHF.

CDR3 residues: CASSGQGASNQPQHF. The DNA of the CDR3 is TGTGCCAGCAGCGGACAGGGGGCTTCCAATCAGCCCCAGCATTTT. The J gene is TRBJ1-5, the V gene TRBV28, with 11 nucleotides matching TRBD1. Germline V lookup: CDR1 MDHEN, CDR2 SYDVKM. The V and J ends lost 6 bases and 3 bases, in that order; junction bases with no gene match: 4. CDR3 size: 15 residues.

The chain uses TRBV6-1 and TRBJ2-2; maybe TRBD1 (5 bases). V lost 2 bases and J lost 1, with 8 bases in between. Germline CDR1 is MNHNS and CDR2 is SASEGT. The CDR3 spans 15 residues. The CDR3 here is CASSEQGGNTGELFF. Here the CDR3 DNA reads TGTGCCAGCAGTGAACAGGGTGGGAACACCGGGGAGCTGTTTTTT.

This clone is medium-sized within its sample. This CDR3 reads CASSLGTGHSSPLHF. DNA of the CDR3: TGTGCCAGCAGCCTTGGGACAGGGCACAGTTCACCCCTCCACTTT. V usage is TRBV7-9 and J usage is TRBJ1-6; the match to TRBD1 covers 9 bases. V gave up 5 bases and J gave up 9 bases; unmatched junction bases: 8. Germline lookup yields CDR1 SEHNR and CDR2 FQNEAQ (reference sequence). The length of the CDR3 is 15 residues.

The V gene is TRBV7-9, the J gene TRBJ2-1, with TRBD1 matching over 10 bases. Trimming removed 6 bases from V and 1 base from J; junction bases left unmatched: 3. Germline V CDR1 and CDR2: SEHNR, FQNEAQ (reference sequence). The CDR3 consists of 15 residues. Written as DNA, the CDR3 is TGTGCCAGCAGTTGGGGACAGGGGTCCTACAATGAGCAGTTCTTC. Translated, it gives CASSWGQGSYNEQFF.

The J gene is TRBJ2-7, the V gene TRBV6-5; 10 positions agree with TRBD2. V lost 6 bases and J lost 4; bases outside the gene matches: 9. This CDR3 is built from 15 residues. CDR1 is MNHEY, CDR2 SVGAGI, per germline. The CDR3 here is CASRPSGGAVYEQYF. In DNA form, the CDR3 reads TGTGCCAGCAGACCAAGCGGGGGGGCCGTTTACGAGCAGTACTTC.

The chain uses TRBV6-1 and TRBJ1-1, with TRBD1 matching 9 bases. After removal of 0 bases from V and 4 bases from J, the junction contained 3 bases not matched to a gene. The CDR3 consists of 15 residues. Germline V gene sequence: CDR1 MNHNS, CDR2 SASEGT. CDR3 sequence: CASSEAPTGGTEAFF. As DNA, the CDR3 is TGTGCCAGCAGTGAAGCTCCGACAGGGGGCACTGAAGCTTTCTTT.

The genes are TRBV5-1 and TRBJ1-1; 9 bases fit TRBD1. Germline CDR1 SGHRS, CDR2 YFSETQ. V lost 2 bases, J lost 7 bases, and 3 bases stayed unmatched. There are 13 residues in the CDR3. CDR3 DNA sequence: TGCGCCAGCAGCTTTCGACAGGGGGATGAAGCTTTCTTT. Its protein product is CASSFRQGDEAFF.

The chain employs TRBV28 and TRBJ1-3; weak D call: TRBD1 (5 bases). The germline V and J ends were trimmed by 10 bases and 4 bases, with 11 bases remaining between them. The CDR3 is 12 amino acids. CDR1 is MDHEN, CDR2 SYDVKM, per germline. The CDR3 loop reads CATWEGGNTIYF. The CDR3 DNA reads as TGTGCCACCTGGGAGGGGGGAAACACCATATATTTT.

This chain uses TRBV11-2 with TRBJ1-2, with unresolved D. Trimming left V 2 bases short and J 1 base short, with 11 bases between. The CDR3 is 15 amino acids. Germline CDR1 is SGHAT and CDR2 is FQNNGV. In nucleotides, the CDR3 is TGTGCCAGCAGCTTAAGCGGTGGAGGTAACTATGGCTACACCTTC. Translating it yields CASSLSGGGNYGYTF.

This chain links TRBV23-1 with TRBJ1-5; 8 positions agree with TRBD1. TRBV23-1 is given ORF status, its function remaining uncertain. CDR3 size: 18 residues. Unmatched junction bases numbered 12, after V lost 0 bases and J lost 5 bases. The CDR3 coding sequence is TGCGCCAGCAGTCAATCTGGCCAGGGGGCTAGCATAGATCAGCCCCAGCATTTT. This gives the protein CASSQSGQGASIDQPQHF.

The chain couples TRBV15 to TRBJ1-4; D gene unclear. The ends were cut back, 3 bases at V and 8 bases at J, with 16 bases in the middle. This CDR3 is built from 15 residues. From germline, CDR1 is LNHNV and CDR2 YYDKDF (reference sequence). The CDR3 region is CATSSTRVAGEKLFF. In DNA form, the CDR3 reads TGTGCCACCAGCAGTACCCGGGTAGCGGGGGAAAAACTGTTTTTT.

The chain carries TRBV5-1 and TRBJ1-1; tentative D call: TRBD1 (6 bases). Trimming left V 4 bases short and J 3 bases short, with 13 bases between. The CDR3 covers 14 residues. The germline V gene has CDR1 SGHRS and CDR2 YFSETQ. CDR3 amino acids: CASSADSGDTEAFF. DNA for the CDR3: TGCGCCAGCAGCGCGGACAGCGGGGACACTGAAGCTTTCTTT.

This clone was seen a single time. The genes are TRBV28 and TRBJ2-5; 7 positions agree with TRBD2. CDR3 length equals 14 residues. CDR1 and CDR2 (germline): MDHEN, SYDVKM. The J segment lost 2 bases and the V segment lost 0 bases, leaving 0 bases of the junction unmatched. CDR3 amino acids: CASSLWGGQETQYF. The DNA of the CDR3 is TGTGCCAGCAGTTTATGGGGAGGGCAAGAGACCCAGTACTTC.

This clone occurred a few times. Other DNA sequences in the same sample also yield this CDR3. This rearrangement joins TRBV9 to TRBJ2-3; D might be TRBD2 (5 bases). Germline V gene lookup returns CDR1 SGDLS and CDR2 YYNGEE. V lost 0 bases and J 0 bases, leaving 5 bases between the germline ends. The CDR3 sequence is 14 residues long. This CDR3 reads CASSVAGSTDTQYF. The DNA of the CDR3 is TGTGCCAGCAGCGTAGCGGGGAGCACAGATACGCAGTATTTT.

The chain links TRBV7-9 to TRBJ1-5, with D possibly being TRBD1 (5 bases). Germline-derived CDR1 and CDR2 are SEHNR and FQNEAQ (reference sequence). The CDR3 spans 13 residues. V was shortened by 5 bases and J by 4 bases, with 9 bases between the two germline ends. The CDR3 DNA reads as TGTGCCAGCAGCCAGGCAGGGAATCAGCCCCAGCATTTT. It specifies CASSQAGNQPQHF.

CDR3 amino acids: CASSLEAGDSYEQYF. As DNA, the CDR3 is TGTGCCAGCAGCTTAGAAGCGGGGGACTCCTACGAGCAGTACTTC. The J gene is TRBJ2-7, the V gene TRBV7-3; 8 positions match TRBD2. CDR3 length equals 15 residues. Germline V gene data show CDR1 as SGHTA and CDR2 as FQGTGA. With V trimmed by 2 bases and J by 0 bases, 3 bases remained unmatched.

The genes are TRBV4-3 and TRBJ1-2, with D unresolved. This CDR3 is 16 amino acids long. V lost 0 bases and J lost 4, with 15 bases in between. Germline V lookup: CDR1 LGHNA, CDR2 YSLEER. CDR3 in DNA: TGCGCCAGCAGCCAAGAAATCGCCCGGAGCTTCTATGGCTACACCTTC. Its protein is CASSQEIARSFYGYTF.